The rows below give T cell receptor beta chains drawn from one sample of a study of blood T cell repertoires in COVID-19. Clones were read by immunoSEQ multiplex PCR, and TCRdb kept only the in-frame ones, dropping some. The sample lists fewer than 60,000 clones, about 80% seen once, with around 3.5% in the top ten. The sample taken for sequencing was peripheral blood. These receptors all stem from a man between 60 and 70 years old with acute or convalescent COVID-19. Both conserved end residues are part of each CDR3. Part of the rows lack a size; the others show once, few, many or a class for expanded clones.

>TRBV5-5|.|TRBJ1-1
CASSPAWGGTEAFF
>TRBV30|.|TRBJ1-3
CAWTRGPPGGNTIYF
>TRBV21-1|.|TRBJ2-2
CASRAGNWTGELFF
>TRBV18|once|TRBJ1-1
CASSPSGSRPTGAFF
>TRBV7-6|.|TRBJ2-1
CASSWGTSGGFLNEQFF
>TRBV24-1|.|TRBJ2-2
CATSDPGQGDTGELFF
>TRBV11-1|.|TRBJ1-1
CASSLNLNTEAFF
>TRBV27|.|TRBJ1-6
CASSFGGGSPLHF
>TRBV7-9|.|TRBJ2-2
CASSGSDGAGTGELFF
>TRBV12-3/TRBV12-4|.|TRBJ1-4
CASSTAGTGLLFF
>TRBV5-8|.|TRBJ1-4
CASSFGELREKLFF
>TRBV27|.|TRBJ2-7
CASSRGGEFTEQYF
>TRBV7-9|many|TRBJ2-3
CASSLGSSGHSTDTQYF
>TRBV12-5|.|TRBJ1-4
CASAGQPNEKLFF
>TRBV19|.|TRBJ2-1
CASSSIGDGHYRVF
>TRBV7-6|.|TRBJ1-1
CASSLPPGAGGTTEAFF
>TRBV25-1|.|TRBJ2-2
CASSTLGNRGTGELFF
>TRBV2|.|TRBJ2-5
CASSEAYLETQYF